The clone carrying this T cell receptor (beta chain) has ten or more counts. This sample is drawn from a study of Graves' ophthalmopathy and Graves' hyperthyroidism. Scientists amplified the TCR beta CDR3 regions from RNA transcripts. Second-round multiplex PCR came after a first-round RT-PCR that employed HTBI primers. TCRdb called the multiplex PCR reads again in MiXCR, with one record for every CDR3 protein. In the table there are a few hundred thousand distinct CDR3 sequences, about a sixth of which are singletons. V shed 6 bases and J shed 0 bases, with 20 bases lying between them. This CDR3 is built from 17 residues. From germline, CDR1 is MNHGY and CDR2 SVAAGI.

V gene TRBV6-9 combines with J gene TRBJ1-1; D is perhaps TRBD1 (5 bases). This TCR was recovered from an adult woman with stable Graves' hyperthyroidism. Sequences were obtained from peripheral blood. The DNA for the CDR3 is TGTGCCAGCAGCCCATCCCTGACATTGACAGTGAACACTGAAGCTTTCTTT. Its protein is CASSPSLTLTVNTEAFF.